The rows below give T cell receptor beta chains drawn from one sample of a study of blood T cell repertoires in COVID-19. The data were produced by immunoSEQ multiplex PCR, yet TCRdb's version contains in-frame clones alone and is incomplete. The repertoire has around 69,000 clones, roughly nine tenths of them found once; the top ten carry almost 5%. The sample consisted of peripheral blood. These receptors all come from a woman between 45 and 60 years old with active COVID-19. The CDR3 runs from the conserved cysteine through the conserved F or W. D genes are given only for firm matches. Where a row states a size, it is once, few, many or the class of an expanded clone; other rows omit it.

d_call j_call clone_size v_call cdr3_nt cdr3_aa
- TRBJ2-3 - TRBV7-3 TGTGCCAGCAGCTTAGATAAAACAAATACGCAGTATTTT CASSLDKTNTQYF
TRBD1 TRBJ2-2 - TRBV3-1/TRBV3-2 TGTGCCAGCAGCCACCCGGACGGGACAGTTTACACCGGGGAGCTGTTTTTT CASSHPDGTVYTGELFF
- TRBJ2-1 - TRBV12-5 TGTGCTAGTGGTATTACTGTTAGTGAGCAGTTCTTC CASGITVSEQFF
- TRBJ2-1 - TRBV3-1/TRBV3-2 TGTGCCAGCAGCCGACTAGACAATGAGCAGTTCTTC CASSRLDNEQFF
TRBD2 TRBJ2-2 - TRBV4-1 TGCGCCAGCAGCCAAGAGGGGGGGAATTGGGGCGCCGGGGAGCTGTTTTTT CASSQEGGNWGAGELFF
TRBD1 TRBJ2-7 - TRBV7-6 TGTGCCAGCAGCTTTAGGGGACAGGCCGGCGAGCAGTACTTC CASSFRGQAGEQYF
- TRBJ2-1 - TRBV7-9 TGTGCCAGCAGCTTAGCTGGACCGGGGGAGCAGTTCTTC CASSLAGPGEQFF
- TRBJ1-5 once TRBV18 TGTGCCAGCTCCTTTAGCGGGGGTTGGCAGCCCCAGCATTTT CASSFSGGWQPQHF
TRBD2 TRBJ2-5 - TRBV9 TGTGCCAGCAGCGTAGGGAGCGGGAGGGCTCTACTACAAGAGACCCAGTACTTC CASSVGSGRALLQETQYF
TRBD2 TRBJ2-3 - TRBV10-3 TGTGCCATCAGTGAACTAGCGGGAAGTATCCATTTT CAISELAGSIHF
TRBD2 TRBJ2-3 - TRBV9 TGTGCCAGCAGCGTAGAACCGGGCGGGAGGAGCACAGATACGCAGTATTTT CASSVEPGGRSTDTQYF
- TRBJ2-2 - TRBV19 TGTGCCAGTAGCCTCCCGGGGGGCCGGTCCACCGGGGAGCTGTTTTTT CASSLPGGRSTGELFF
TRBD1 TRBJ1-2 - TRBV29-1 TGCAGCGTTCGGACAGGGCTTTACTATGGCTACACCTTC CSVRTGLYYGYTF
TRBD1 TRBJ2-7 - TRBV19 TGTGCCAGTAGTATCCGGGACAGGGGTTACGAGCAGTACTTC CASSIRDRGYEQYF